The present entry profiles one TCR beta chain with its context. This entry belongs to a study of blood T cell repertoires in COVID-19. As for the study in general: Samples of COVID-19 (acute and convalescent) were obtained from the United States, Italy and Spain.

Only in-frame clones appear in the TCRdb table, and some are missing; sequencing was by immunoSEQ multiplex PCR. The sample consists of 370,000 or so clones, around 87% of them appearing once. Participants were placed into cohorts based on the clinical history they reported. Cohort 3 donors were reported recovered after two negative PCRs, clearance, or symptom resolution. The CDR3 covers 14 residues. The V end lost 3 bases, the J end lost 3 bases, and 12 bases lay between the germline ends. The germline V gene encodes CDR1 SQVTM and CDR2 ANQGSEA. This clonotype was sampled from a man aged 30-40 years who had recovered from COVID-19. The rearrangement uses TRBV29-1 and TRBJ2-1; no clear D. The sample comprised PBMCs or T cells enriched from blood (not recorded which). The CDR3 spells CSVDGALLYNEQFF. The CDR3 DNA sequence: TGCAGCGTTGACGGAGCCCTCCTCTACAATGAGCAGTTCTTC.